A selection of T cell receptor beta chains follows, all from one sample in a study of blood T cell repertoires in COVID-19. Assay used: immunoSEQ multiplex PCR; TCRdb lists only in-frame clones, some missing. The sample carries some 300,000 clones, over 80% recorded once. Input material: peripheral blood. These receptors were collected from a woman aged 45-60 years with COVID-19, enrolled during active disease. Each CDR3 is given with its conserved first and last residue. A D gene is named only where the DNA matches it firmly. Clone size, where shown, is once, few, many, or a class for clones that have expanded.

CDR3aa: CASSSRQGPPYEQYF
CDR3nt: TGTGCCAGCAGTTCCAGACAGGGGCCGCCCTACGAGCAGTACTTC
v_gene: TRBV6-2/TRBV6-3
abundance: -
d_gene: TRBD1
j_gene: TRBJ2-7

CDR3aa: CASSKSRLDSSYGYTF
CDR3nt: TGTGCCAGCAGCAAAAGTAGACTGGACAGTAGCTATGGCTACACCTTC
v_gene: TRBV21-1
abundance: -
d_gene: -
j_gene: TRBJ1-2

CDR3aa: CASSFWRGGYNEQFF
CDR3nt: TGTGCCAGCAGCTTTTGGAGGGGCGGGTACAATGAGCAGTTCTTC
v_gene: TRBV7-2
abundance: -
d_gene: -
j_gene: TRBJ2-1

CDR3aa: CASRRTGLTDTQYF
CDR3nt: TGTGCCAGCAGACGGACAGGGTTAACAGATACGCAGTATTTT
v_gene: TRBV7-2
abundance: -
d_gene: TRBD1
j_gene: TRBJ2-3

CDR3aa: CASRPRTGANTEAFF
CDR3nt: TGTGCCAGCAGACCCAGGACAGGGGCAAACACTGAAGCTTTCTTT
v_gene: TRBV6-6
abundance: -
d_gene: TRBD1
j_gene: TRBJ1-1

CDR3aa: CAWSVAGPSSYNEQFF
CDR3nt: TGTGCCTGGAGTGTAGCGGGACCGAGCTCCTACAATGAGCAGTTCTTC
v_gene: TRBV30
abundance: -
d_gene: TRBD2
j_gene: TRBJ2-1

CDR3aa: CASSRRDYEQYF
CDR3nt: TGCGCCAGCAGTCGCAGGGACTACGAGCAGTACTTC
v_gene: TRBV23-1
abundance: -
d_gene: -
j_gene: TRBJ2-7

CDR3aa: CASSQYYVGTSKETQYF
CDR3nt: TGCGCCAGCAGTCAATATTATGTCGGGACTTCCAAAGAGACCCAGTACTTC
v_gene: TRBV5-1
abundance: -
d_gene: -
j_gene: TRBJ2-5

CDR3aa: CASSEGSLGQFF
CDR3nt: TGTGCCAGCAGTGAAGGGAGCCTAGGGCAGTTCTTC
v_gene: TRBV6-1
abundance: -
d_gene: -
j_gene: TRBJ2-1

CDR3aa: CASSLWTSGNNEQFF
CDR3nt: TGTGCCAGCAGCCTTTGGACTAGCGGAAACAATGAGCAGTTCTTC
v_gene: TRBV14
abundance: -
d_gene: TRBD2
j_gene: TRBJ2-1

CDR3aa: CASSRPGLRGFEQYF
CDR3nt: TGTGCCAGCAGCCGACCGGGACTCCGAGGATTCGAGCAGTACTTC
v_gene: TRBV6-5
abundance: -
d_gene: -
j_gene: TRBJ2-7

CDR3aa: CASTTLAGGRETQYF
CDR3nt: TGTGCCAGCACCACCCTCGCCGGGGGTAGAGAGACCCAGTACTTC
v_gene: TRBV3-1/TRBV3-2
abundance: -
d_gene: -
j_gene: TRBJ2-5

CDR3aa: CASSIAGDNEQFF
CDR3nt: TGTGCCAGCAGTATAGCGGGAGACAATGAGCAGTTCTTC
v_gene: TRBV6-5
abundance: -
d_gene: TRBD2
j_gene: TRBJ2-1

CDR3aa: CASGRRVAGVVNEQFF
CDR3nt: TGTGCCAGCGGCCGCCGGGTAGCGGGAGTAGTTAATGAGCAGTTCTTC
v_gene: TRBV7-2
abundance: -
d_gene: TRBD2
j_gene: TRBJ2-1

CDR3aa: CATEAGGPNTEAFF
CDR3nt: TGTGCCACCGAGGCAGGGGGCCCGAACACTGAAGCTTTCTTT
v_gene: TRBV6-5
abundance: -
d_gene: TRBD1
j_gene: TRBJ1-1

CDR3aa: CASSQPGTRGEQYF
CDR3nt: TGTGCCAGCAGCCAGCCCGGGACTAGAGGTGAGCAGTACTTC
v_gene: TRBV4-2
abundance: -
d_gene: TRBD2
j_gene: TRBJ2-7

CDR3aa: CASSALQENTEAFF
CDR3nt: TGCGCCAGCAGCGCGTTGCAGGAGAACACTGAAGCTTTCTTT
v_gene: TRBV5-1
abundance: -
d_gene: -
j_gene: TRBJ1-1

CDR3aa: CASSFYKRGNQPQHF
CDR3nt: TGTGCCAGCAGCTTCTATAAGCGAGGCAATCAGCCCCAGCATTTT
v_gene: TRBV7-8
abundance: once
d_gene: -
j_gene: TRBJ1-5

CDR3aa: CASSATSGSVYEQYF
CDR3nt: TGTGCCAGCAGCGCCACTAGCGGGAGTGTCTACGAGCAGTACTTC
v_gene: TRBV7-8
abundance: -
d_gene: TRBD2
j_gene: TRBJ2-7

CDR3aa: CASTRRRQANSPLHF
CDR3nt: TGTGCCAGCACCCGTCGGAGACAGGCTAATTCACCCCTCCACTTT
v_gene: TRBV11-2
abundance: -
d_gene: -
j_gene: TRBJ1-6

CDR3aa: CASSQAGTGSYEQYF
CDR3nt: TGTGCCAGCAGCCAAGCCGGGACAGGGTCCTACGAGCAGTACTTC
v_gene: TRBV3-1/TRBV3-2
abundance: -
d_gene: TRBD1
j_gene: TRBJ2-7

CDR3aa: CASNGDRNTGELFF
CDR3nt: TGTGCCAGCAACGGAGATAGGAACACCGGGGAGCTGTTTTTT
v_gene: TRBV2
abundance: -
d_gene: -
j_gene: TRBJ2-2

CDR3aa: CASSIGGRLEQYF
CDR3nt: TGTGCCAGTAGTATCGGCGGGCGCTTGGAGCAGTACTTC
v_gene: TRBV19
abundance: -
d_gene: -
j_gene: TRBJ2-7

CDR3aa: CASSSLAGGKTNEQFF
CDR3nt: TGTGCTAGCAGCTCCCTGGCGGGAGGCAAAACCAATGAGCAGTTCTTC
v_gene: TRBV7-7
abundance: -
d_gene: TRBD2
j_gene: TRBJ2-1

CDR3aa: CASSLEGGETQYF
CDR3nt: TGTGCCAGCAGCTTAGAAGGGGGTGAGACCCAGTACTTC
v_gene: TRBV11-2
abundance: once
d_gene: -
j_gene: TRBJ2-5

CDR3aa: CASTLTSGRPRETQYF
CDR3nt: TGTGCCAGTACTCTGACTAGCGGGAGGCCCCGAGAGACCCAGTACTTC
v_gene: TRBV19
abundance: -
d_gene: TRBD2
j_gene: TRBJ2-5

CDR3aa: CASSPPGFGNQPQHF
CDR3nt: TGTGCCAGCAGCCCTCCAGGGTTTGGGAATCAGCCCCAGCATTTT
v_gene: TRBV7-6
abundance: -
d_gene: -
j_gene: TRBJ1-5

CDR3aa: CASSMTFLRQGAVYEQYF
CDR3nt: TGTGCCAGCTCTATGACATTTCTCCGACAGGGGGCGGTTTACGAGCAGTACTTC
v_gene: TRBV18
abundance: -
d_gene: TRBD1
j_gene: TRBJ2-7

CDR3aa: CASSPSRDRGWGQPQHF
CDR3nt: TGTGCCAGCAGCCCCTCTCGGGACAGGGGCTGGGGACAGCCCCAGCATTTT
v_gene: TRBV7-2
abundance: -
d_gene: TRBD1
j_gene: TRBJ1-5

CDR3aa: CASSITQVYNEQFF
CDR3nt: TGTGCCAGTAGTATAACACAGGTCTACAATGAGCAGTTCTTC
v_gene: TRBV19
abundance: -
d_gene: -
j_gene: TRBJ2-1

CDR3aa: CATSDPRVNEQFF
CDR3nt: TGTGCCACCAGTGACCCGCGTGTGAATGAGCAGTTCTTC
v_gene: TRBV24-1
abundance: -
d_gene: -
j_gene: TRBJ2-1

CDR3aa: CASSYSDSDASYEQYF
CDR3nt: TGTGCCAGCAGTTACTCGGACAGCGACGCCTCCTACGAGCAGTACTTC
v_gene: TRBV6-5
abundance: -
d_gene: -
j_gene: TRBJ2-7

CDR3aa: CASSLDSRGNTEAFF
CDR3nt: TGCGCCAGCAGCTTGGATTCCAGGGGAAACACTGAAGCTTTCTTT
v_gene: TRBV5-1
abundance: -
d_gene: -
j_gene: TRBJ1-1

CDR3aa: CASSEDRGNEKLFF
CDR3nt: TGTGCCAGCAGTGAAGACAGGGGCAATGAAAAACTGTTTTTT
v_gene: TRBV2
abundance: -
d_gene: TRBD1
j_gene: TRBJ1-4